The sequence of this T cell receptor beta chain was determined in a study of beta chain features in type 1 diabetes. Overall study context: The number of sorted cells examined across all samples was 107,917,701. Study-wide points: There was a moderate but significant shortening of TCRB CDR3s in all four CD4+ subsets of Type 1 diabetes patients. Type 1 diabetes patients had fewer VDJ junction insertions and more deletions.

Purity exceeding 95% was reached by all sorted populations. Sequenced material consisted of expressed TCRB transcripts (all of the isolated RNA was reverse transcribed). TCRdb's copy holds only in-frame clones and misses some; the assay was immunoSEQ multiplex PCR. There are about 660,000 clones in the sample; 11% to 15% occur only once, and approximately 0.039% lies in the top ten. With 3 bases removed from V and 5 bases from J, the gap between germline ends came to 8 bases. Germline V gene data show CDR1 as LNHDA and CDR2 as SQIVND (reference sequence). The CDR3 is made up of 13 amino acids. Comments on this clone: What it binds is unknown.

The chain links TRBV19 to TRBJ1-5, with TRBD1 as a possible D gene (5 bases). Sequencing input: naive CD4+ T cells from blood. This sequence was found in a man aged 18 to 35 with type 1 diabetes. Written as DNA, the CDR3 is TGTGCCAGTAGTATCTCAGGGCATCAGCCCCAGCATTTT. Translation gives CASSISGHQPQHF.